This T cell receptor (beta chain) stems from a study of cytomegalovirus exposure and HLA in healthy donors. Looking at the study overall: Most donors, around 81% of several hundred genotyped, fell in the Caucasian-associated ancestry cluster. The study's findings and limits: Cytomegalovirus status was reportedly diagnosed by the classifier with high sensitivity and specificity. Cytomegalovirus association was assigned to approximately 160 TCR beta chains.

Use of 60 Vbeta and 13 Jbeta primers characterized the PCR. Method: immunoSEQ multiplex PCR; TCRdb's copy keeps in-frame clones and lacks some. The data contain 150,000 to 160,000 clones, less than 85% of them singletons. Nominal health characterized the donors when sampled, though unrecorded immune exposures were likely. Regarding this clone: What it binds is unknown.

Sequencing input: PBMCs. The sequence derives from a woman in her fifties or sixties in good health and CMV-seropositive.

CDR3 residues: CASSQDSGGSGNTIYF. The CDR3 nucleotides read TGTGCCAGCAGCCAAGATAGCGGGGGCTCTGGAAACACCATATATTTT. The rearrangement links TRBV4-2 to TRBJ1-3; possibly TRBD1 for D (5 bases). This CDR3 comprises 16 residues. Germline loops: CDR1 LGHNA, CDR2 YNFKEQ. Trimming shortened V by 0 bases and J by 0 bases, and 9 bases separated the two germline ends.